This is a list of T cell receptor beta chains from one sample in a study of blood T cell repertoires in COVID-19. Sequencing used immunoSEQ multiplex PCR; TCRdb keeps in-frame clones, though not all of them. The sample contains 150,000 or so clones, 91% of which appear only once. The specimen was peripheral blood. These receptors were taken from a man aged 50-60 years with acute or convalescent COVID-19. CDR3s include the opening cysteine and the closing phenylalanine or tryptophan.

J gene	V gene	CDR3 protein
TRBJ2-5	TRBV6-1	CASSETSGQETQYF
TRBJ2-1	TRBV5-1	CASMRTGAPPSSYNEQFF
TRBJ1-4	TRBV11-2	CASKGGLNEKLFF
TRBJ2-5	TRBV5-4	CASSLVLGAGTQYF
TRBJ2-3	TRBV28	CASSLTSGSNTDTQYF
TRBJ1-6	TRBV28	CASSLTFRTGINSPLHF
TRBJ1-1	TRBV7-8	CASSYYRGLNTEAFF
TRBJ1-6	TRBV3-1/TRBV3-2	CASSLGDRGNSPLHF
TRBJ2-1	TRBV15	CATSRDRASGYNEQFF
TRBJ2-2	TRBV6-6	CASTRESGELFF
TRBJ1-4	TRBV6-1	CASSEGAPNGKLFF
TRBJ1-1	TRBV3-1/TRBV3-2	CASSQGTHTEAFF
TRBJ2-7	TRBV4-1	CASSQVVGLSSYEQYF
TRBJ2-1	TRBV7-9	CASSLGSDNEQFF
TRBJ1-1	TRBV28	CASSLQTVVEAFF
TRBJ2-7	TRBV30	CAWSPFGRSEQYF
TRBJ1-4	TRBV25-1	CASSASGGNEKLFF
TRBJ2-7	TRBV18	CASSPGQGPTYEQYF
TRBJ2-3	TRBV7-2	CASSLAYGGFTDTQYF
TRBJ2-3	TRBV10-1	CASSDPTSGASTDTQYF
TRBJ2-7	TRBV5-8	CASSLMLAGYKYEQYF
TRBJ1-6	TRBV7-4	CASSLRGGDSPLHF